Detailed here is one TCR beta chain. Original analysis: Amplification with reference gene primers provided the estimates of nucleated cell counts. This table comes from immunoSEQ multiplex PCR, and its TCRdb copy is limited to in-frame clones, with some not included. V, J and clone size derive from that table, while D and trimming were established from the DNA sequence. The table records about 190,000 clones, around 79% of them present only once. The data stem from a study of blood T cell repertoires in COVID-19. The overall study: From the United States, Italy and Spain came samples of acute and convalescent COVID-19. T cells, B-cell-depleted T cells, or PBMCs supplied cDNA or gDNA.

CDR3 size: 14 residues. Between the trimmed V and J ends, which lost 8 bases and 0 bases, there was a span of 13 bases. Germline V gene data show CDR1 as MNHNY and CDR2 as SVGAGI (reference sequence). This receptor was obtained from a man in his forties or fifties who had recovered from COVID-19. Sample: peripheral blood. The chain combines TRBV6-6 with TRBJ1-2; possibly TRBD1 for D (5 bases). The CDR3 DNA reads as TGTGCCAGCGTTACAGGAACTCCTAACTATGGCTACACCTTC. It specifies CASVTGTPNYGYTF.